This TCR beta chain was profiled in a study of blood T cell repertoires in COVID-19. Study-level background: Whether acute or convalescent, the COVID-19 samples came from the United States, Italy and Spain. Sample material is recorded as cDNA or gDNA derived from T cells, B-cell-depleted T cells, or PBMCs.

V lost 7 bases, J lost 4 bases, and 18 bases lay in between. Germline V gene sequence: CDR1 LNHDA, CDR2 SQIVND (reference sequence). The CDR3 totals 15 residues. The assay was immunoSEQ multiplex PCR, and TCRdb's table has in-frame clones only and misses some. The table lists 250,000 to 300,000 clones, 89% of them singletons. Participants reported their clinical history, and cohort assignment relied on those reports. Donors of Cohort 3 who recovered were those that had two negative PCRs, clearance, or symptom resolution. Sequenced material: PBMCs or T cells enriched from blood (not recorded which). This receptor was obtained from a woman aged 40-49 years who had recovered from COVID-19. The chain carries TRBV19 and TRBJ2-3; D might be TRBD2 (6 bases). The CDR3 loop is CASKESGTPSDTQYF. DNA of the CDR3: TGTGCCAGTAAGGAGTCAGGGACTCCCTCAGATACGCAGTATTTT. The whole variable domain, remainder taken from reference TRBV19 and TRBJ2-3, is DGGITQSPKYLFRKEGQNVTLSCEQNLNHDAMYWYRQDPGQGLRLIYYSQIVNDFQKGDIAEGYSVSREKKESFPLTVTSAQKNPTAFYLCASKESGTPSDTQYFGPGTRLTVL.